This T cell receptor (beta chain) was identified during a study of cytomegalovirus exposure and HLA in healthy donors. Broader study findings: Sequence variants that were highly shared formed a cluster that was likely a sequencing artifact. Researchers reported in a later analysis that common viral pathogens appeared linked to several top clusters. In a later analysis, at a false discovery rate of 0.05, some 17,000 TCR beta sequences were associated with HLA alleles. Cytomegalovirus status was reportedly diagnosed by the classifier with high sensitivity and specificity.

The CDR3 spans 13 residues. CDR1 and CDR2 from the germline V gene are SNHLY and FYNNEI. V lost 6 bases and J 4 bases, leaving 11 bases between the germline ends. Both 60 Vbeta primers and 13 Jbeta primers went into the PCR. Libraries were prepared by immunoSEQ multiplex PCR; TCRdb keeps only in-frame clonotypes and omits some of them. The sample lists around 130,000 clones, more than 70% occurring once. About this clone itself: What it binds is not known.

The source is a human donor in good health. Sequencing was done on a sample of PBMCs. The chain uses TRBV2 and TRBJ2-3, with D maybe TRBD2 (6 bases). DNA for the CDR3: TGTGCCAGCAGGACGCGGGGTCCAGATACGCAGTATTTT. Residues: CASRTRGPDTQYF.